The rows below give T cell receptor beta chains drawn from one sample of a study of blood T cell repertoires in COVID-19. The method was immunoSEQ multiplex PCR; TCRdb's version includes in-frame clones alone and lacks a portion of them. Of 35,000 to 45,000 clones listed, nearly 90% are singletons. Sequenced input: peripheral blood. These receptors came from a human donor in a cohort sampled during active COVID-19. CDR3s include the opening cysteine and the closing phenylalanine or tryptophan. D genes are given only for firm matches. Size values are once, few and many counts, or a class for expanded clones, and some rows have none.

cdr3_nt: TGTGCCAGCAGCCAAGGCGGGACGGGGGGCCCCTCCAATGAGCAGTTCTTC
cdr3_aa: CASSQGGTGGPSNEQFF
j_call: TRBJ2-1
d_call: NA
v_call: TRBV3-1/TRBV3-2
clone_size: NA

cdr3_nt: TGTGCCAGCGGATGGGTAACAGCCCAAGAGACCCAGTACTTC
cdr3_aa: CASGWVTAQETQYF
j_call: TRBJ2-5
d_call: NA
v_call: TRBV7-8
clone_size: NA

cdr3_nt: TGTGCCAGCAGTGTAGGTCCCGGGGGGTTAAACACCGGGGAGCTGTTTTTT
cdr3_aa: CASSVGPGGLNTGELFF
j_call: TRBJ2-2
d_call: TRBD2
v_call: TRBV9
clone_size: NA

cdr3_nt: TGTGCCAGCAGACCGGGGGACCGCTACGAGCAGTACTTC
cdr3_aa: CASRPGDRYEQYF
j_call: TRBJ2-7
d_call: NA
v_call: TRBV27
clone_size: NA

cdr3_nt: TGTGCCACCATCGCGGCGACCGGGGTTATGGATTCACCCCTCCACTTT
cdr3_aa: CATIAATGVMDSPLHF
j_call: TRBJ1-6
d_call: NA
v_call: TRBV24-1
clone_size: NA

cdr3_nt: TGCGCCAGCAGCTTGGTTGTCCGCGGCGATGGCTACACCTTC
cdr3_aa: CASSLVVRGDGYTF
j_call: TRBJ1-2
d_call: NA
v_call: TRBV5-1
clone_size: NA

cdr3_nt: TGTGCCAGTAGCCTCAGACTAAACTATGGCTACACCTTC
cdr3_aa: CASSLRLNYGYTF
j_call: TRBJ1-2
d_call: NA
v_call: TRBV19
clone_size: NA

cdr3_nt: TGTGCCAGCAGCTTGGCGGGGGTGAACTCACCCCTCCACTTT
cdr3_aa: CASSLAGVNSPLHF
j_call: TRBJ1-6
d_call: NA
v_call: TRBV5-4
clone_size: NA

cdr3_nt: TGTGCCAGCAGCTTTATACAGGGTCCTAATGAAAAACTGTTTTTT
cdr3_aa: CASSFIQGPNEKLFF
j_call: TRBJ1-4
d_call: NA
v_call: TRBV5-6
clone_size: NA

cdr3_nt: TGTGCCAGCAGCCCACGACAGGGTTGCACCGGGGAGCTGTTTTTT
cdr3_aa: CASSPRQGCTGELFF
j_call: TRBJ2-2
d_call: TRBD1
v_call: TRBV7-3
clone_size: NA

cdr3_nt: TGCGCCAGCTACTTAAAGGGGCGCAATCAGCCCCAGCATTTT
cdr3_aa: CASYLKGRNQPQHF
j_call: TRBJ1-5
d_call: NA
v_call: TRBV5-1
clone_size: few

cdr3_nt: TGTGCCAGCAGTGGCCGGGACACGCACTTC
cdr3_aa: CASSGRDTHF
j_call: TRBJ2-7
d_call: NA
v_call: TRBV6-6
clone_size: NA

cdr3_nt: TGTGCCAGCAGCCAAGATCTGGCAGTAAGCTACGAGCAGTACTTC
cdr3_aa: CASSQDLAVSYEQYF
j_call: TRBJ2-7
d_call: NA
v_call: TRBV4-2
clone_size: NA

cdr3_nt: TGTGCCAGCAGTCCCAGCACCGGGGAGCTGTTTTTT
cdr3_aa: CASSPSTGELFF
j_call: TRBJ2-2
d_call: NA
v_call: TRBV11-3
clone_size: NA

cdr3_nt: TGTGCCAGCAGCCAAACAGAAATGAACACTGAAGCTTTCTTT
cdr3_aa: CASSQTEMNTEAFF
j_call: TRBJ1-1
d_call: NA
v_call: TRBV6-5
clone_size: NA

cdr3_nt: TGTGCCAGCAGCTTAGGAAGCGGGGGGGCAACCCAGTACTTC
cdr3_aa: CASSLGSGGATQYF
j_call: TRBJ2-5
d_call: TRBD2
v_call: TRBV7-8
clone_size: NA

cdr3_nt: TGTGCCAGCAGTTATCAGGGCATGAACACTGAAGCTTTCTTT
cdr3_aa: CASSYQGMNTEAFF
j_call: TRBJ1-1
d_call: NA
v_call: TRBV6-9
clone_size: NA

cdr3_nt: TGTGCCAGCGCTCAGGGGGATAATCAGCCCCAGCATTTT
cdr3_aa: CASAQGDNQPQHF
j_call: TRBJ1-5
d_call: TRBD1
v_call: TRBV18
clone_size: few

cdr3_nt: TGCGCCAGCAGCGCAGGACAGGGTGTCGGGGAGCTGTTTTTT
cdr3_aa: CASSAGQGVGELFF
j_call: TRBJ2-2
d_call: TRBD1
v_call: TRBV5-1
clone_size: NA

cdr3_nt: TGTGCCAGCAGCGTAGCACTGGGGACAGGGGCTGAAAAACTGTTTTTT
cdr3_aa: CASSVALGTGAEKLFF
j_call: TRBJ1-4
d_call: TRBD1
v_call: TRBV9
clone_size: few

cdr3_nt: TGTGCCAGCAGCAGATACTTCCCCCTAACCGGGGGGGGCCTGGACGAGCAGTACTTC
cdr3_aa: CASSRYFPLTGGGLDEQYF
j_call: TRBJ2-7
d_call: NA
v_call: TRBV21-1
clone_size: NA

cdr3_nt: TGTGCCAGCAGCTTGAGAGGGGGCAGTTACTATGGCTACACCTTC
cdr3_aa: CASSLRGGSYYGYTF
j_call: TRBJ1-2
d_call: TRBD1
v_call: TRBV5-4
clone_size: NA

cdr3_nt: TGTGCCAGCAGTCACCGAGGGGGAACAGCCTCTGGGGCCAACGTCCTGACTTTC
cdr3_aa: CASSHRGGTASGANVLTF
j_call: TRBJ2-6
d_call: NA
v_call: TRBV27
clone_size: NA

cdr3_nt: TGTGCCAGCAGACAGAGAGACAGAATGCAGTACTTC
cdr3_aa: CASRQRDRMQYF
j_call: TRBJ2-7
d_call: NA
v_call: TRBV6-4
clone_size: NA

cdr3_nt: TGTGCCAGCAGCTCCTTGACAGGTGAAGATGGCTACACCTTC
cdr3_aa: CASSSLTGEDGYTF
j_call: TRBJ1-2
d_call: NA
v_call: TRBV5-4
clone_size: NA

cdr3_nt: TGTGCCATCAGCGAATGGGACAGGGCCCCCTATGGCTACACCTTC
cdr3_aa: CAISEWDRAPYGYTF
j_call: TRBJ1-2
d_call: TRBD1
v_call: TRBV10-3
clone_size: few

cdr3_nt: TGTGCCAGTAGTATAGTTCCGAATGAGCAGTTCTTC
cdr3_aa: CASSIVPNEQFF
j_call: TRBJ2-1
d_call: NA
v_call: TRBV19
clone_size: NA

cdr3_nt: TGTGCCAGCAGCCCCCACCAGGGGGCGAACACCGGGGAGCTGTTTTTT
cdr3_aa: CASSPHQGANTGELFF
j_call: TRBJ2-2
d_call: TRBD1
v_call: TRBV7-3
clone_size: NA

cdr3_nt: TGTGCCTGGAGTGCCATAGTCGCCCGAGAACTGTTTTTT
cdr3_aa: CAWSAIVARELFF
j_call: TRBJ1-4
d_call: NA
v_call: TRBV30
clone_size: NA